This T cell receptor (beta chain) originates from a study of shared clonotypes between healthy human individuals. Each subset's genomic DNA was split evenly across several immunoSEQ plates. Each unsorted PBMC replicate got 300 ng genomic DNA, some 31,000 genomes. Unsorted PBMC DNA sequencing spanned ten immunoSEQ deep assay plates. Measured with immunoSEQ multiplex PCR; TCRdb has only the in-frame clones, and not every one. This table holds under 600,000 clones, almost 80% found once. The count of this clone is one. The antigen remains unidentified. The CDR3 sequence is 12 residues long. From germline, CDR1 is SQVTM and CDR2 ANQGSEA. V lost 7 bases to trimming and J lost 12 bases, with 19 bases between them. Findings of the study overall: An anticipated effect of sequencing depth on clonotype sharing among donors was recognized.

Specimen: PBMCs. The source of this sequence is a woman in her thirties or forties in good health. Some clones in this sample may be carry-over from other donors' samples. The rearrangement joins TRBV29-1 to TRBJ2-1; D is ambiguous. CDR3 nucleotide sequence: TGCAGCGCCCGTTCCGCCCGGTCGGGGCAGTTCTTC. This translates into CSARSARSGQFF.